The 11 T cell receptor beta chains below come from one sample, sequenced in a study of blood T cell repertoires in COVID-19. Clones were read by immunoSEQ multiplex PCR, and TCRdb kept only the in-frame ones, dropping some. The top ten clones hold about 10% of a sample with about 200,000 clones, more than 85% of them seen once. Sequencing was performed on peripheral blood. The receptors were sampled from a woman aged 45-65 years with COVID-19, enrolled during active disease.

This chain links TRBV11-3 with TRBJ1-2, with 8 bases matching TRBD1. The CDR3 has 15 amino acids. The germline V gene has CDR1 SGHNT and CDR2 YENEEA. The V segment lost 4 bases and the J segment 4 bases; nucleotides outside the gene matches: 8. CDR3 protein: CASSSPETGVYGYTF. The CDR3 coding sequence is TGTGCCAGCAGCTCTCCAGAGACAGGGGTCTATGGCTACACCTTC.

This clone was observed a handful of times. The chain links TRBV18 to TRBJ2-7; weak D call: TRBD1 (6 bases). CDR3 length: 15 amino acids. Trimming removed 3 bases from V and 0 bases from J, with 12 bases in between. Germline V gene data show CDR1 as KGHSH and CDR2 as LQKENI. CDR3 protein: CASSPVDRISYEQYF. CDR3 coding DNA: TGTGCCAGCTCACCCGTCGACAGGATCTCCTACGAGCAGTACTTC.

The CDR3 sequence: CASNEGGTSYEQYF. CDR3 sequence (DNA): TGTGCCAGCAACGAGGGAGGAACCTCCTACGAGCAGTACTTC. The chain uses TRBV9 and TRBJ2-7, with D tentatively TRBD2 (6 bases). This CDR3 comprises 14 residues. Germline CDR1 SGDLS, CDR2 YYNGEE. V was cut by 6 bases and J by 0 bases, with 13 bases left in between.

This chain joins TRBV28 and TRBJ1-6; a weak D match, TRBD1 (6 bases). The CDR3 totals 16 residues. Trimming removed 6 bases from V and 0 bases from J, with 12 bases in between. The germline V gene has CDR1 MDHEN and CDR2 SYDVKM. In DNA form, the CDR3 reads TGTGCCAGCAGCCCCGGACAGAGCTCCTATAATTCACCCCTCCACTTT. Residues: CASSPGQSSYNSPLHF.

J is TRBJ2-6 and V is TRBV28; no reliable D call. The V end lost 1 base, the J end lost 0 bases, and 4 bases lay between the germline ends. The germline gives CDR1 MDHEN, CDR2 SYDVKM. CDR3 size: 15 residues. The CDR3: CASSLYHSGANVLTF. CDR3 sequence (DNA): TGTGCCAGCAGTTTATATCACTCTGGGGCCAACGTCCTGACTTTC. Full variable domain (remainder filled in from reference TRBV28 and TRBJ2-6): DVKVTQSSRYLVKRTGEKVFLECVQDMDHENMFWYRQDPGLGLRLIYFSYDVKMKEKGDIPEGYSVSREKKERFSLILESASTNQTSMYLCASSLYHSGANVLTFGAGSRLTVL.

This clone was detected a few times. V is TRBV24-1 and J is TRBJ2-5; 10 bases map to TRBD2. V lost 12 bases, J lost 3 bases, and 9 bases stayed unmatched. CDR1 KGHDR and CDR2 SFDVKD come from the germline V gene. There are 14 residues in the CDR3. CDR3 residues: CASLSGGTKETQYF. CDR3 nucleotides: TGTGCCTCCCTTAGCGGGGGGACAAAAGAGACCCAGTACTTC.

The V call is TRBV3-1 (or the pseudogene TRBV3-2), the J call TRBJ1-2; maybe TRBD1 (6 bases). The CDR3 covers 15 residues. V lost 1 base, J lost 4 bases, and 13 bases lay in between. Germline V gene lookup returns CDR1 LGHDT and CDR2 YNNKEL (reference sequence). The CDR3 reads CASSQGLRGPYGYTF. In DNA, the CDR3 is TGTGCCAGCAGCCAAGGTCTCAGGGGACCCTATGGCTACACCTTC.

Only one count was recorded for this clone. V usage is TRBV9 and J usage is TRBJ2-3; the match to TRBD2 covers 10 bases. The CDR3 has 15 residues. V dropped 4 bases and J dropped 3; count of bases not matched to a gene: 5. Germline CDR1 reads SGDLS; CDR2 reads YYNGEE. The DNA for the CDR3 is TGTGCCAGCAGCCTAAGCGGGGGGGTAACAGATACGCAGTATTTT. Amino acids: CASSLSGGVTDTQYF. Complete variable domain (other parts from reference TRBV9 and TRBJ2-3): DSGVTQTPKHLITATGQRVTLRCSPRSGDLSVYWYQQSLDQGLQFLIQYYNGEERAKGNILERFSAQQFPDLHSELNLSSLELGDSALYFCASSLSGGVTDTQYFGPGTRLTVL.

CDR3 nucleotide sequence: TGTGCCAGCAGTTTGTCGACAGGGTGGGGTGAAGAGACCCAGTACTTC. This codes for CASSLSTGWGEETQYF. The rearrangement uses TRBV28 and TRBJ2-5, with TRBD1 matching over 7 bases. V lost 3 bases, J lost 3 bases, and 10 bases stayed unmatched. Germline CDR1 and CDR2: MDHEN and SYDVKM. The CDR3 extends over 16 amino acids.

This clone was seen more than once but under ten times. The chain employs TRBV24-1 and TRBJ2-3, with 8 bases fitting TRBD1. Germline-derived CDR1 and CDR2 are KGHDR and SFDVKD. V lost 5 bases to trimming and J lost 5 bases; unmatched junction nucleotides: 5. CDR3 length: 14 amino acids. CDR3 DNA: TGTGCCACCAGTGCTCAGGGGGCGGAAGATACGCAGTATTTT. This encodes CATSAQGAEDTQYF.

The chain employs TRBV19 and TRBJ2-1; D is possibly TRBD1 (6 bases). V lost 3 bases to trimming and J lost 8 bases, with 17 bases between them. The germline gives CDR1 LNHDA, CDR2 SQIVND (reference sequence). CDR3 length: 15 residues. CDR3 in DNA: TGTGCCAGTAGTATCGCCGGGACATTAACGGATGAGCAGTTCTTC. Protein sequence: CASSIAGTLTDEQFF.